The T cell receptor (beta chain) described here comes from a study of cytomegalovirus exposure and HLA in healthy donors. Study outcomes and limitations: A prior analysis recorded that most TCR beta V segments were productive about 90% or about 30% of the time. Rarity marked most TCR sequences, yet some public TCRs occurred in many donors.

Concerning this clone: As yet, its antigen is unknown.

Germline V gives CDR1 MNHEY, CDR2 SMNVEV (reference sequence). CDR3 length: 16 amino acids. J lost 1 base, V lost 6 bases, and 10 bases had no gene match. The donors (healthy individuals) were bone marrow donors. Researchers ran the PCR with 60 Vbeta and 13 Jbeta primers. Assay used: immunoSEQ multiplex PCR; TCRdb lists only in-frame clones, some missing. This table has around 170,000 clones, about 65% appearing once. The source is a girl between 10 and 17 years old in good health and CMV-seronegative. Sequencing was performed on PBMCs. V is TRBV27 and J is TRBJ1-1; 8 bases match TRBD1. The CDR3, as DNA: TGTGCCAGCAGGGACCCGGGACAGGTAACGAACACTGAAGCTTTCTTT. Translation gives CASRDPGQVTNTEAFF.